These T cell receptor beta chains were read from a single sample in a study of cytomegalovirus exposure and HLA in healthy donors. The data were produced by immunoSEQ multiplex PCR, yet TCRdb's version contains in-frame clones alone and is incomplete. Here the sample spans 150,000 or so clones, 80% to 85% being singletons. The source material was PBMCs. These receptors were collected from a young man in good health and CMV-seronegative. CDR3s include the opening cysteine and the closing phenylalanine or tryptophan. D genes are given only for firm matches. Not every row has a clone size; where given, it reads once, few, many or a size class.

D gene	clone size	V gene	J gene	CDR3 DNA	CDR3 protein
NA	NA	TRBV28	TRBJ1-1	TGTGCCAGCAGGTCAGGGGTATCTGAAGCTTTCTTT	CASRSGVSEAFF
NA	NA	TRBV29-1	TRBJ2-1	TGCAGCGTTATCGGGGACAATGAGCAGTTCTTC	CSVIGDNEQFF
NA	NA	TRBV12-5	TRBJ2-1	TGTGCTAGTGGTTTGGGCCTCGGACAGCTCGGTGAGCAGTTCTTC	CASGLGLGQLGEQFF
NA	NA	TRBV6-1	TRBJ1-4	TGTGCCAGCGAGGAGACAGGAAATGAAAAACTGTTTTTT	CASEETGNEKLFF
NA	NA	TRBV25-1	TRBJ1-2	TGTGCCAGTTACTTGGAGGAGTCGGGGGGTGGCTACACCTTC	CASYLEESGGGYTF
NA	NA	TRBV28	TRBJ1-5	TGTGCGGCCCGGGGTATGCGGCAGCCCCAGCATTTT	CAARGMRQPQHF
TRBD2	NA	TRBV7-9	TRBJ2-1	TGTGCCAGCAGGAAGGGGCTTCGGACTAGCGGGAGAGGGCACAATGAGCAGTTCTTC	CASRKGLRTSGRGHNEQFF
NA	NA	TRBV25-1	TRBJ2-7	TGTGCCAGCAGTGAAGGAGGGACGTACGAGCAGTACTTC	CASSEGGTYEQYF
TRBD1	NA	TRBV5-1	TRBJ2-1	TGCGCCAGCAGCGCAGGGGGAGCATCCTACAATGAGCAGTTCTTC	CASSAGGASYNEQFF
TRBD1	once	TRBV30	TRBJ1-2	TGTGCCTGGAGCAGGGGGCGCGACTATGGCTACACCTTT	CAWSRGRDYGYTF
NA	NA	TRBV28	TRBJ2-5	TGTGCCAGCAGTTTAGGAGGGGAGCAGTACTTC	CASSLGGEQYF
TRBD1	NA	TRBV7-6	TRBJ2-2	TGTGCCAGCAGCTCTGACAGGGATTATTTCACCGGGGAGCTGTTTTTT	CASSSDRDYFTGELFF
TRBD2	NA	TRBV27	TRBJ2-3	TGTGCCAGCAGTTTATCAGTGCTAGCGGGGTTAGATACGCAGTATTTT	CASSLSVLAGLDTQYF
TRBD2	NA	TRBV7-6	TRBJ2-2	TGTGCCAGCACCCGGACTAGCGGGGGGGCACGAACCGGGGAGCTGTTTTTT	CASTRTSGGARTGELFF
TRBD1	NA	TRBV9	TRBJ2-7	TGTGCCAGCAGCCCTAGGACAGGGGACTACGAGCAGTACTTC	CASSPRTGDYEQYF
TRBD1	NA	TRBV19	TRBJ1-2	TGTGCCAGTAGTATAGGACAGGGGACGGGCTACACCTTC	CASSIGQGTGYTF
TRBD2	NA	TRBV6-5	TRBJ2-5	TGTGCCAGCATCTCTCCAGCGGGAGGTGAAGAGACCCAGTACTTC	CASISPAGGEETQYF
NA	NA	TRBV29-1	TRBJ2-5	TGCAGCGTTGAAGCGGAGTTCAAAGAGACCCAGTACTTC	CSVEAEFKETQYF
NA	NA	TRBV2	TRBJ1-3	TGTGCCAGCAGTGCGCAGGTCGGGGGAGGCTCTGGAAACACCATATATTTT	CASSAQVGGGSGNTIYF
TRBD2	NA	TRBV2	TRBJ2-1	TGTGCCAGCAGTCCGGACGTGGGACTAGCGGGGTTCAATGAGCAGTTCTTC	CASSPDVGLAGFNEQFF
NA	once	TRBV7-3	TRBJ1-1	TGTGCCAGCAGCCCACTTATGGGCAGCCAGGAGAACACTGAAGCTTTCTTT	CASSPLMGSQENTEAFF
TRBD1	NA	TRBV7-2	TRBJ1-4	TGTGCCAGCAGCTTCCGGACAGGGGGTCGAGAACTGTTTTTT	CASSFRTGGRELFF
NA	NA	TRBV9	TRBJ1-2	TGTGCCAGCAGCCCAAGGGAGGGGCCCTATGGCTACACCTTC	CASSPREGPYGYTF
TRBD1	NA	TRBV2	TRBJ2-3	TGTGCCAGCCTGGACAGGGCGAACACAGATACGCAGTATTTT	CASLDRANTDTQYF
TRBD2	NA	TRBV7-2	TRBJ2-3	TGTGCCAGCAGCTTATTACGGGTAGGGCCTAGCGGGGGGACTACGCAGTATTTT	CASSLLRVGPSGGTTQYF
TRBD2	NA	TRBV6-1	TRBJ2-7	TGTGCCAGCAGTGGCCGCGGGGCTAGCGGAACCTACGAGCAGTACTTC	CASSGRGASGTYEQYF
NA	NA	TRBV7-3	TRBJ1-6	TGTGCCAGCAGTCCAGGGTCCCGCTCCTATAATTCACCCCTCCACTTT	CASSPGSRSYNSPLHF
NA	few	TRBV5-6	TRBJ2-7	TGTGCCAGCAGCTCTACAGGGGAGCAGTACTTC	CASSSTGEQYF
TRBD2	NA	TRBV7-3	TRBJ2-1	TGTGCCAGCAGCGTAGCGGGAGGGCCTGTGCAGTTCTTC	CASSVAGGPVQFF
TRBD2	NA	TRBV28	TRBJ2-3	TGTGCCAGCAGTTTATCAAGCGGGGGGACAGATACGCAGTATTTT	CASSLSSGGTDTQYF
TRBD2	NA	TRBV19	TRBJ2-7	TGTGCCAGTAGTATTCGCGGACTAGCGACCATAGGGGCCTACGAGCAGTACTTC	CASSIRGLATIGAYEQYF
TRBD2	NA	TRBV29-1	TRBJ2-7	TGCAGCGTTGAGGGGGGACTAGCGGGGGTTGGCGAGCAGTACTTC	CSVEGGLAGVGEQYF
TRBD2	NA	TRBV4-2	TRBJ2-1	TGTGCCAGCAGCCAAAGTTTAGCGGGGGGCCTCTCCTACAATGAGCAGTTCTTC	CASSQSLAGGLSYNEQFF
NA	NA	TRBV25-1	TRBJ1-5	TGTGCCAGCAGTGAATTTCCGGGGTTCTGGCAGCCCCAGCATTTT	CASSEFPGFWQPQHF
TRBD1	NA	TRBV27	TRBJ1-1	TGTGCCAGCAGTTGGGGGACAGGGAACACTGAAGCTTTCTTT	CASSWGTGNTEAFF
NA	NA	TRBV5-1	TRBJ2-5	TGCGCCAGCAGCTTGGCCGGGGGGCCAGGGCAAGAGACCCAGTACTTC	CASSLAGGPGQETQYF
NA	NA	TRBV5-4	TRBJ2-5	TGTGCCAGCAGCTCTCAGACAGCAGCCCAACAAGAGACCCAGTACTTC	CASSSQTAAQQETQYF
NA	NA	TRBV18	TRBJ2-3	TGTGCCAGCTCAGCTCAGGGGACAGATACGCAGTATTTT	CASSAQGTDTQYF
NA	NA	TRBV6-6	TRBJ1-5	TGTGCCAGCAGTTACTCGGCCACCCAGCCCCAGCATTTT	CASSYSATQPQHF
NA	NA	TRBV7-3	TRBJ2-1	TGTGCCAGCAGCTTAAGTCCGACAGGCGAGCAGTTCTTC	CASSLSPTGEQFF
TRBD2	NA	TRBV30	TRBJ2-1	TGTGCCTGGATCGATGGCGGGAGATTCTACAATGAGCAGTTCTTC	CAWIDGGRFYNEQFF
NA	NA	TRBV13	TRBJ1-1	TGTGCCAGCAGCTTACAGGGGAACACTGAAGCTTTCTTT	CASSLQGNTEAFF
TRBD2	NA	TRBV5-4	TRBJ2-7	TGTGCCAGCAGCCTAGGGACTAGCGGGAGAAGCTCCTACGAGCAGTACTTC	CASSLGTSGRSSYEQYF
TRBD1	NA	TRBV28	TRBJ1-4	TGTGCCAGCAGTTTGATCCCGGGACAGCTTGAAAAACTGTTTTTT	CASSLIPGQLEKLFF
NA	NA	TRBV7-9	TRBJ2-2	TGTGCCAGCAGCTTAGACTTCACCGGGGAGCTGTTTTTT	CASSLDFTGELFF
TRBD2	NA	TRBV7-9	TRBJ2-1	TGTGCCAGCAGCTTGGGCGAGGGACTACCAAACAATGAGCAGTTCTTC	CASSLGEGLPNNEQFF
TRBD1	NA	TRBV29-1	TRBJ2-7	TGCAGCGTCGGTCCCGGGACAGGGCCCGAGCAGTACTTC	CSVGPGTGPEQYF
TRBD2	NA	TRBV7-2	TRBJ2-1	TGTGCCAGCAGCTCACTAGCGGGAGAGGATGAGCAGTTCTTC	CASSSLAGEDEQFF
NA	NA	TRBV4-1	TRBJ2-2	TGCGCCAGCAGCCAACACAGGGTGAACACCGGGGAGCTGTTTTTT	CASSQHRVNTGELFF
NA	few	TRBV6-5	TRBJ1-1	TGTGCCAGCAGTTACGCGTACCTCTCGAACACTGAAGCTTTCTTT	CASSYAYLSNTEAFF
TRBD1	NA	TRBV28	TRBJ1-2	TGTGCCAGCAGACCTTCCGGGACAGGGGTGAATGGCTACACCTTC	CASRPSGTGVNGYTF
NA	NA	TRBV5-1	TRBJ1-6	TGCGCCAGCAGCCCTGAGGGGGATTCACCCCTCCACTTT	CASSPEGDSPLHF
TRBD1	NA	TRBV5-4	TRBJ1-3	TGTGCCAGCAGCTTCAACCGGGACAGAGGCCTTTCTGGAAACACCATATATTTT	CASSFNRDRGLSGNTIYF
TRBD2	NA	TRBV19	TRBJ2-1	TGTGCCAGTAGTGTAGCGGGAGGCTACAATGAGCAGTTCTTC	CASSVAGGYNEQFF
TRBD1	NA	TRBV5-1	TRBJ1-4	TGCGCCAGCAGCGGAGGACAGGGACTGTTTTTT	CASSGGQGLFF
TRBD2	once	TRBV19	TRBJ2-2	TGTGCCAGTACCCGGACTAGGATAGGCGGGGAGCTGTTTTTT	CASTRTRIGGELFF
TRBD1	NA	TRBV18	TRBJ1-2	TGTGCCAGCTCACCACCAGGACAGGTTGACTATGGCTACACCTTC	CASSPPGQVDYGYTF
TRBD1	NA	TRBV9	TRBJ1-6	TGTGCCAGCACCGGGACAGGAGAGCCACCCCTCCACTTT	CASTGTGEPPLHF
TRBD2	NA	TRBV7-9	TRBJ2-1	TGTGCCAGCAGTTGGACTAGCGGGAGTTTCCTATTGATTCGTGAGCAGTTCTTC	CASSWTSGSFLLIREQFF